Given below is one T cell receptor beta chain in context. Its antigen is unknown. The sample originates from a study of OX40 agonist ivuxolimab in advanced cancers. At the level of the study: The dose of intravenous ivuxolimab that patients received every 2 weeks ranged from 0.01 to 10 mg/kg. Study-wide results and limits: CD4+ and CD8+ blood T cells expanded clonally by week 6 at 0.1 to 3.0 mg/kg. Relative to CD4+ cells, CD8+ T cells on average had more expanded clones. Some nonresponders likewise displayed low normalized T-cell clonal expansion.

Profiling relied on immunoSEQ multiplex PCR, and the TCRdb table lists in-frame clones only, not all of them. Of about 99,000 clones in the sample, roughly 95% are singletons; the top ten hold 2% to 2.5%. V dropped 0 bases and J dropped 6 bases, with 6 bases sitting between them. The CDR3 runs to 13 residues. Germline CDR1 and CDR2: LNHDA and SQIVND (reference sequence). The sample was CD4+ or CD8+ T cells sorted from blood, taken in a trial of the OX40 agonist ivuxolimab. The sequence was obtained from an adult with an advanced solid tumor such as melanoma, head and neck, liver or kidney cancer. The gene calls are TRBV19 and TRBJ2-1, with unresolved D. CDR3: CASSIDRANEQFF. CDR3 nucleotides: TGTGCCAGTAGTATAGATCGGGCCAATGAGCAGTTCTTC.